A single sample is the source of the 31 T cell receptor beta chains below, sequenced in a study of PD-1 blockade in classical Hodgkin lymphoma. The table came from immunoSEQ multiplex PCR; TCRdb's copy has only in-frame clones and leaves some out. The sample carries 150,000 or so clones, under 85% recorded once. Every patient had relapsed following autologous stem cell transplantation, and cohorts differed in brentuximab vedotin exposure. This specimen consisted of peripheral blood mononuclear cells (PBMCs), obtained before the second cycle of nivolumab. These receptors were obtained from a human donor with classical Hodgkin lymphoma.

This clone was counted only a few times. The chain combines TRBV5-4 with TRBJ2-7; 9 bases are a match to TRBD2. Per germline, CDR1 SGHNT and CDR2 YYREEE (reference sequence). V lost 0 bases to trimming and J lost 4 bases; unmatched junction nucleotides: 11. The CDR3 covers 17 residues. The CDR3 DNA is TGTGCCAGCAGCTTGGGACTAGCGGCCCATCAGGGGTACGAGCAGTACTTC. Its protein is CASSLGLAAHQGYEQYF.

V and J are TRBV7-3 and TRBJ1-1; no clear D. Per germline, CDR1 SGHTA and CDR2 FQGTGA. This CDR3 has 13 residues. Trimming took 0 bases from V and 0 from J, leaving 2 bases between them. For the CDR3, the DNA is TGTGCCAGCAGCTTAACCCTGAACACTGAAGCTTTCTTT. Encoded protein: CASSLTLNTEAFF. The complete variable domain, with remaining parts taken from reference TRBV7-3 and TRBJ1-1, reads GAGVSQTPSNKVTEKGKYVELRCDPISGHTALYWYRQSLGQGPEFLIYFQGTGAADDSGLPNDRFFAVRPEGSVSTLKIQRTERGDSAVYLCASSLTLNTEAFFGQGTRLTVV.

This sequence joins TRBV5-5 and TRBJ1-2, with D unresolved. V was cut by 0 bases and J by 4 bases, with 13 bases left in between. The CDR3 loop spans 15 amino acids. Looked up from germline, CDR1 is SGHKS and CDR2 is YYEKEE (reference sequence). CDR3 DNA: TGTGCCAGCAGCTTGGCCAGAGTGGGTGGCTATGGCTACACCTTC. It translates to CASSLARVGGYGYTF. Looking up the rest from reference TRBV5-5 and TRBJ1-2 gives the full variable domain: DAGVTQSPTHLIKTRGQQVTLRCSPISGHKSVSWYQQVLGQGPQFIFQYYEKEERGRGNFPDRFSARQFPNYSSELNVNALLLGDSALYLCASSLARVGGYGYTFGSGTRLTVV.

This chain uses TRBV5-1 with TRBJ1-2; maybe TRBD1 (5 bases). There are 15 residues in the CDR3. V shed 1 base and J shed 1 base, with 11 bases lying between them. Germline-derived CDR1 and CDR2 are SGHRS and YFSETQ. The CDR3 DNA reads TGCGCCAGCAGCTTGCGTTCAGGGTTTAACTATGGCTACACCTTC. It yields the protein CASSLRSGFNYGYTF.

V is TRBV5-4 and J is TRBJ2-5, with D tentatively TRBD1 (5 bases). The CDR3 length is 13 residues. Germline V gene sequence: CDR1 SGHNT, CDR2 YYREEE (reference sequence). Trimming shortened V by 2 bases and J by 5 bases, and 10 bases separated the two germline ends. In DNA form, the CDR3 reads TGTGCCAGCAGCTTAGGGGCCTGGGAGACCCAGTACTTC. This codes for CASSLGAWETQYF.

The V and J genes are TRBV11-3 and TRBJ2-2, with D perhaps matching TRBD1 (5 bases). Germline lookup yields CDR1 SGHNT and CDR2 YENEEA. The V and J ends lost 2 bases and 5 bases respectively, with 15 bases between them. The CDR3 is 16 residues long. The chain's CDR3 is CASSLWVGDGTGELFF. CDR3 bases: TGTGCCAGCAGCTTATGGGTAGGGGATGGAACCGGGGAGCTGTTTTTT. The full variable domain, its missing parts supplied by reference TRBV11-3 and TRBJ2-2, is EAGVVQSPRYKIIEKKQPVAFWCNPISGHNTLYWYLQNLGQGPELLIRYENEEAVDDSQLPKDRFSAERLKGVDSTLKIQPAELGDSAVYLCASSLWVGDGTGELFFGEGSRLTVL.

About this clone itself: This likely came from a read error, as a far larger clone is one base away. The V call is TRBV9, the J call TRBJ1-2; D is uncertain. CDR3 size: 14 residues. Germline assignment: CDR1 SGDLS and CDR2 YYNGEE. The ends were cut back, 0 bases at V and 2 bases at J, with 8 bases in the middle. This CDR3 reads CASSVGGGNYGYTF. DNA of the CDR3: TGTGCCAGCAGCGTAGGGGGAGGGAACTATGGCTACACCTTC.

For the CDR3, the DNA is TGTGCCAGCAGCTTGTGGGAGAACACTGAAGCTTTCTTT. It is translated as CASSLWENTEAFF. The chain combines TRBV4-2 with TRBJ1-1; D gene uncertain. The CDR3 consists of 13 residues. V lost 5 bases, J lost 1 base, and 8 bases lay in between. Looked up from germline, CDR1 is LGHNA and CDR2 is YNFKEQ.

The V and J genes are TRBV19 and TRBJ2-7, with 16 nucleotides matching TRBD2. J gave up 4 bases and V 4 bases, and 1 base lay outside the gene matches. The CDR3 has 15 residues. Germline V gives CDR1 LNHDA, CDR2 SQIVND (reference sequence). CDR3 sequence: CASSTGLAGGYEQYF. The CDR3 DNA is TGTGCCAGTAGTACGGGACTAGCGGGGGGGTACGAGCAGTACTTC.

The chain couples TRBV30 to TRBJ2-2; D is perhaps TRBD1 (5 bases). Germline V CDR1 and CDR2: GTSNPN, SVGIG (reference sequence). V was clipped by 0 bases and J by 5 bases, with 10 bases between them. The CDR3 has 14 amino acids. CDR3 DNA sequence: TGTGCCTGGAGTGTAATGTCAGGGACCGGGGAGCTGTTTTTT. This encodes CAWSVMSGTGELFF.

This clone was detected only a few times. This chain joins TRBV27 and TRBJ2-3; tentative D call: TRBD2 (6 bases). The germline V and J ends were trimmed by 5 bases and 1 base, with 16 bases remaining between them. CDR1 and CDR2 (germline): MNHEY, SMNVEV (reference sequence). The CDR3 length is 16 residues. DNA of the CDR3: TGTGCCAGCAGTGATGGACAAGGCGGGGGCACAGATACGCAGTATTTT. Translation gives CASSDGQGGGTDTQYF.

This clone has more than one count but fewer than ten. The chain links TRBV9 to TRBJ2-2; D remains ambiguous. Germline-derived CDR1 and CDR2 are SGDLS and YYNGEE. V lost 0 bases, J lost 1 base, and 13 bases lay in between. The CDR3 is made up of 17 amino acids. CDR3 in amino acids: CASSVADWWRNTGELFF. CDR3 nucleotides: TGTGCCAGCAGCGTAGCAGATTGGTGGAGGAACACCGGGGAGCTGTTTTTT.

CDR3 in amino acids: CASSVRANYGYTF. The CDR3 DNA follows: TGTGCCAGCAGTGTTAGGGCTAACTATGGCTACACCTTC. The V and J genes are TRBV2 and TRBJ1-2; D unresolved. Germline lookup yields CDR1 SNHLY and CDR2 FYNNEI. V shed 4 bases and J shed 0 bases, with 6 bases lying between them. This CDR3 has 13 amino acids.

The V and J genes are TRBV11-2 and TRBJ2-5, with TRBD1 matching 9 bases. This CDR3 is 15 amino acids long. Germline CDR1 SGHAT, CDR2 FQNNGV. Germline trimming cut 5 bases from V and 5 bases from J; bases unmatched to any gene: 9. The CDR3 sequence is CASSPRDRAGETQYF. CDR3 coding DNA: TGTGCCAGCAGCCCCCGGGACAGGGCGGGCGAGACCCAGTACTTC.

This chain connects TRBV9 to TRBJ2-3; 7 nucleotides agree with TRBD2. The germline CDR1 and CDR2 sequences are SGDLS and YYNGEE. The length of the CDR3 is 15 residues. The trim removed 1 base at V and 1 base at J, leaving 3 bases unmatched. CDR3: CASSVIGLGTDTQYF. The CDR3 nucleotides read TGTGCCAGCAGCGTAATCGGACTAGGCACAGATACGCAGTATTTT. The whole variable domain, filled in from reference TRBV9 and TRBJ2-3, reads DSGVTQTPKHLITATGQRVTLRCSPRSGDLSVYWYQQSLDQGLQFLIQYYNGEERAKGNILERFSAQQFPDLHSELNLSSLELGDSALYFCASSVIGLGTDTQYFGPGTRLTVL.

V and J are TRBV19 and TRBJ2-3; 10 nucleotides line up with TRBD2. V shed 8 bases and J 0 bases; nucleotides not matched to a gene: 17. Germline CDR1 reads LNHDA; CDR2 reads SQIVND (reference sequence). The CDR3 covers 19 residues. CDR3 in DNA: TGTGCCAGTCAACGAACTAGCGGGATAAGGCCCGGCAGCACAGATACGCAGTATTTT. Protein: CASQRTSGIRPGSTDTQYF.

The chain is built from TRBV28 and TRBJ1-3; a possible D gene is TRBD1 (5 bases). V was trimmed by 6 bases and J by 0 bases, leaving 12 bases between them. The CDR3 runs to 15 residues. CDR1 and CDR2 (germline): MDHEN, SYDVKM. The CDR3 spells CASRLDSDSGNTIYF. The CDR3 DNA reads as TGTGCCAGCAGACTAGACAGCGACTCTGGAAACACCATATATTTT.

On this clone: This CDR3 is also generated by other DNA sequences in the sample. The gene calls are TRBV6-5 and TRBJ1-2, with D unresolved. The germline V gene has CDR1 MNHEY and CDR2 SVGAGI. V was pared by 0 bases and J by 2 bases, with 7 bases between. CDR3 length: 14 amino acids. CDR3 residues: CASSYSRGNYGYTF. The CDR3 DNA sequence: TGTGCCAGCAGTTACTCGAGAGGGAACTATGGCTACACCTTC.

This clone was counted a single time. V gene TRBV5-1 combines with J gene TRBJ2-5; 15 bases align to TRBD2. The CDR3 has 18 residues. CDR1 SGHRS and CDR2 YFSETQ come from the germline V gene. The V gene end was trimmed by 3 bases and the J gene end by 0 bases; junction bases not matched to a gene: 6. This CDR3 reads CASSSGLAGGLHQETQYF. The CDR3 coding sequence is TGCGCCAGCAGCTCAGGACTAGCGGGGGGGCTCCACCAAGAGACCCAGTACTTC. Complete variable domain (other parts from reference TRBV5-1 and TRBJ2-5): KAGVTQTPRYLIKTRGQQVTLSCSPISGHRSVSWYQQTPGQGLQFLFEYFSETQRNKGNFPGRFSGRQFSNSRSEMNVSTLELGDSALYLCASSSGLAGGLHQETQYFGPGTRLLVL.

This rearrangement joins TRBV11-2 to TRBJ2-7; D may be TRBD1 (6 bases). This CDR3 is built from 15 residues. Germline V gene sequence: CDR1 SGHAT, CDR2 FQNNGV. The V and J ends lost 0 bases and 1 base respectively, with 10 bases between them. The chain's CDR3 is CASSLDPGQSYEQYF. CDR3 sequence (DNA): TGTGCCAGCAGCTTAGACCCCGGACAGTCCTACGAGCAGTACTTC.

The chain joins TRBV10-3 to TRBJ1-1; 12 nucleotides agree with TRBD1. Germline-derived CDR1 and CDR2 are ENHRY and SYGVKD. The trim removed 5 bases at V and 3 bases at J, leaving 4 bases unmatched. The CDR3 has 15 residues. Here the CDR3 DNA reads TGTGCCATCAGTAAGGGACAGGGGGCGGACACTGAAGCTTTCTTT. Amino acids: CAISKGQGADTEAFF.

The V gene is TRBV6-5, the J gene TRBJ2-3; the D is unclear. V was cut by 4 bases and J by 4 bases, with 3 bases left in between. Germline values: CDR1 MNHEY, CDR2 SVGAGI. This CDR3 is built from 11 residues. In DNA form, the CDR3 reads TGTGCCAGCAGTTTGTCAGATACGCAGTATTTT. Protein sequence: CASSLSDTQYF.

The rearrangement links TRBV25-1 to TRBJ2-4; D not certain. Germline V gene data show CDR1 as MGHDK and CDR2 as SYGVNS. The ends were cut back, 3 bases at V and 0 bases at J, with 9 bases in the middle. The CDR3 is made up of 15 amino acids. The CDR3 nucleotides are TGTGCCAGCAGTGATCAGCGAGGAGCCAAAAACATTCAGTACTTC. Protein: CASSDQRGAKNIQYF.

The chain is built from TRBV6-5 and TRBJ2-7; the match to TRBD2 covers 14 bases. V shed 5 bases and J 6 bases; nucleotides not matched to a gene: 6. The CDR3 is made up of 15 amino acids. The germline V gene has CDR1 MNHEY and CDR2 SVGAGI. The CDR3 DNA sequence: TGTGCCAGCAGTGTTCACGGGACTAGCGGGGGCGAGCAGTACTTC. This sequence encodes CASSVHGTSGGEQYF.

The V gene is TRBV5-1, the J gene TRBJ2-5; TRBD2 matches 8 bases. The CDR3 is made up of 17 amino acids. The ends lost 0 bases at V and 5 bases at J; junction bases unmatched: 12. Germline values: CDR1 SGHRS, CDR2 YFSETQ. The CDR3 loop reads CASSLEAVGASGETQYF. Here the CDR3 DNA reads TGCGCCAGCAGCTTGGAAGCCGTAGGTGCTAGCGGGGAGACCCAGTACTTC.

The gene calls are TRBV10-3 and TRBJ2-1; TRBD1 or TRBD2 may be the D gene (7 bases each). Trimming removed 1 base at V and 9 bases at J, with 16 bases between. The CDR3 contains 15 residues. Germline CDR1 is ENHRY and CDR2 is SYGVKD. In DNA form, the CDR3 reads TGTGCCATCAGTGAGTGGGAACAGGGGAGGGGTGAGCAGTTCTTC. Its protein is CAISEWEQGRGEQFF.

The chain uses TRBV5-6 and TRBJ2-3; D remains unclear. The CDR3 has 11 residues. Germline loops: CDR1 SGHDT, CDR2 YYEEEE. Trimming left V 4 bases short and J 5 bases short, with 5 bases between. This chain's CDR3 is CASSRKDTQYF. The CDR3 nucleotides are TGTGCCAGCAGCCGGAAAGATACGCAGTATTTT.

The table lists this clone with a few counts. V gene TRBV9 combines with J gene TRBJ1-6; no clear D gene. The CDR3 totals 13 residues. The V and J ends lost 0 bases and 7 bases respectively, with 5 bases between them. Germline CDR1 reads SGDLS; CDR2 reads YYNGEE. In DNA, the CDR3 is TGTGCCAGCAGCGTAGGGAGAAATTCACCCCTCCACTTT. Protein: CASSVGRNSPLHF.

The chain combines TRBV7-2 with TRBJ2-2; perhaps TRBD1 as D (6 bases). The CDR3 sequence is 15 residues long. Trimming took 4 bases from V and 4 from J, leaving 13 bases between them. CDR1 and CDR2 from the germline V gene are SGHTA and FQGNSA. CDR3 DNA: TGTGCCAGCAGCTCTCACGGGACATTCACCGGGGAGCTGTTTTTT. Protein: CASSSHGTFTGELFF.

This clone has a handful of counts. Here the CDR3 reads CASSEAFAQSNEKLFF. For the CDR3, the DNA is TGTGCCAGCAGTGAAGCTTTCGCGCAGTCTAATGAAAAACTGTTTTTT. The gene calls are TRBV2 and TRBJ1-4; no reliable D call. In germline, CDR1 is SNHLY, CDR2 FYNNEI. The CDR3 length is 16 residues. Trimming cost V 0 bases and J 3 bases, with 11 bases left between them.

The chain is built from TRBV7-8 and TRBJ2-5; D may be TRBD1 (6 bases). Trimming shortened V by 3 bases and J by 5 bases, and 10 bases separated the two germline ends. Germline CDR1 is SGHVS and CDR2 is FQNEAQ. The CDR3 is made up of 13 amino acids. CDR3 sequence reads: CASSLSGGETQYF. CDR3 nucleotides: TGTGCCAGCAGCTTGAGTGGGGGCGAGACCCAGTACTTC.